Shown below are 25 T cell receptor beta chains from a single sample sequenced in a study of T cells in Graves' hyperthyroidism and ophthalmopathy. TCR beta CDR3 regions were amplified from RNA. HTBI primers were used for first-round RT-PCR of the TCR CDR3. Using its own MiXCR run on the multiplex PCR reads, TCRdb lists one record per CDR3 protein. This sample has fewer than 450,000 distinct CDR3 sequences; around 20% occur once, and the top ten carry about 38%. Sequenced: blood. The source of these receptors is a man between 18 and 35 years old with Graves' ophthalmopathy.

This clonotype was counted between two and nine times. The chain links TRBV6-1 to TRBJ1-1; D ambiguous. In germline, CDR1 is MNHNS, CDR2 SASEGT. Trimming shortened V by 1 base and J by 9 bases, and 15 bases separated the two germline ends. The CDR3 has 14 amino acids. The CDR3 spells CASSEGSWVAQAFF. DNA for the CDR3: TGTGCCAGCAGTGAAGGTAGTTGGGTAGCCCAAGCTTTCTTT.

This clonotype appeared many times. The rearrangement joins TRBV10-3 to TRBJ2-5; TRBD2 matches at 9 bases. CDR1 is ENHRY, CDR2 SYGVKD, per germline. This CDR3 spans 15 amino acids. V lost 0 bases to trimming and J lost 5 bases; unmatched junction nucleotides: 4. CDR3 sequence reads: CAISESAGGLETQYF. CDR3 in DNA: TGTGCCATCAGTGAGTCTGCGGGGGGGTTGGAGACCCAGTACTTC.

This clonotype was counted ten times or more. The V call is TRBV3-1, the J call TRBJ1-5; D call uncertain. V lost 3 bases, J lost 10 bases, and 13 bases lay in between. The germline CDR1 and CDR2 sequences are LGHDT and YNNKEL (reference sequence). CDR3 size: 13 residues. DNA for the CDR3: TGTGCCAGCAGCCATGGTTGGGGTCTCCCCCAGCATTTT. Its translation is CASSHGWGLPQHF.

This clonotype was recorded a few times. V is TRBV14 and J is TRBJ1-1; D unclear. The V gene lost 1 base and the J gene lost 4 bases, with 7 bases spanning the gap. The germline CDR1 and CDR2 sequences are SGHDN and FVKESK. The length of the CDR3 is 13 residues. The CDR3 reads CASSQGLGTEAFF. CDR3 nucleotides: TGTGCCAGCAGCCAAGGGTTAGGCACTGAAGCTTTCTTT.

This clonotype was seen repeatedly, ten times or more. The gene calls are TRBV28 and TRBJ1-5; no firm D call. The CDR3 spans 15 residues. The V and J ends lost 6 bases and 0 bases respectively, with 12 bases between them. Germline loops: CDR1 MDHEN, CDR2 SYDVKM. The CDR3 loop is CASRRGPDSNQPQHF. Written as DNA, the CDR3 is TGTGCCAGCAGACGGGGTCCTGATAGCAATCAGCCCCAGCATTTT.

This clonotype appeared many times. J is TRBJ2-5 and V is TRBV2; 8 bases align to TRBD2. CDR3 length equals 15 residues. Trimming removed 6 bases from V and 5 bases from J; junction bases left unmatched: 11. In germline, CDR1 is SNHLY, CDR2 FYNNEI. The CDR3 reads CASRVMAGGSETQYF. The CDR3 DNA follows: TGTGCCAGCAGAGTTATGGCGGGAGGTAGTGAGACCCAGTACTTC.

This clonotype was counted many times. V is TRBV2 and J is TRBJ1-6; D not certain. There are 13 residues in the CDR3. In germline, CDR1 is SNHLY, CDR2 FYNNEI. V lost 3 bases to trimming and J lost 6 bases, with 6 bases between them. As DNA, the CDR3 is TGTGCCAGCAGTGATCAACCTAATTCACCCCTCCACTTT. Its protein is CASSDQPNSPLHF.

This clonotype was seen only a few times. The chain couples TRBV3-1 to TRBJ2-1; 9 positions match TRBD2. V gave up 0 bases and J gave up 2 bases; unmatched junction bases: 5. Germline values: CDR1 LGHDT, CDR2 YNNKEL (reference sequence). CDR3 length: 17 residues. The CDR3 nucleotides are TGTGCCAGCAGCCAAGATTTACTAGCGGGCCCCTACAATGAGCAGTTCTTC. Translation gives CASSQDLLAGPYNEQFF.

This clonotype was counted many times. The chain uses TRBV11-1 and TRBJ2-3, with 8 positions matching TRBD1. The V and J ends lost 4 bases and 3 bases, in that order; junction bases with no gene match: 6. CDR1 is SGHAT and CDR2 is FQDESV in the germline V gene (reference sequence). This CDR3 contains 15 residues. The CDR3 region is CASSYGQGTTDTQYF. In nucleotides, the CDR3 is TGTGCCAGCAGCTATGGACAGGGAACAACAGATACGCAGTATTTT.

The sample holds a few counts of this clonotype. This rearrangement joins TRBV6-1 to TRBJ2-3; tentatively, D is TRBD1 (6 bases). With 3 bases removed from V and 5 bases from J, the gap between germline ends came to 12 bases. Germline lookup yields CDR1 MNHNS and CDR2 SASEGT. The CDR3 sequence is 14 residues long. CDR3 region: CASSEGALLDTQYF. DNA for the CDR3: TGTGCCAGCAGTGAGGGGGCTTTACTAGATACGCAGTATTTT.

At least ten counts were recorded for this clonotype. V is TRBV9 and J is TRBJ1-4; D is unclear. This CDR3 region has 14 residues. Germline lookup yields CDR1 SGDLS and CDR2 YYNGEE. V dropped 3 bases and J dropped 8 bases, with 14 bases sitting between them. The CDR3 region is CASSGTDANEKLFF. The DNA for the CDR3 is TGTGCCAGCAGCGGTACAGACGCGAACGAAAAACTGTTTTTT.

This clonotype came up a few times. The rearrangement joins TRBV20-1 to TRBJ2-2; 12 nucleotides match TRBD2. Germline-derived CDR1 and CDR2 are DFQATT and SNEGSKA (reference sequence). V lost 0 bases and J lost 3; bases outside the gene matches: 8. The length of the CDR3 is 18 residues. The CDR3 region is CSARDNLAGGLDTGELFF. CDR3 coding DNA: TGCAGTGCTAGAGATAACCTAGCGGGGGGGCTCGACACCGGGGAGCTGTTTTTT.

The V gene is TRBV19, the J gene TRBJ1-2, with D hard to call. V lost 3 bases and J lost 4, with 9 bases in between. Germline CDR1 and CDR2: LNHDA and SQIVND (reference sequence). CDR3 length equals 13 residues. The CDR3 sequence is CASSMVESYGYTF. DNA of the CDR3: TGTGCCAGTAGTATGGTCGAATCCTATGGCTACACCTTC.

The chain couples TRBV20-1 to TRBJ1-1; no clear D gene. This CDR3 has 12 amino acids. V was trimmed by 6 bases and J by 3 bases, leaving 11 bases between them. Germline V gene lookup returns CDR1 DFQATT and CDR2 SNEGSKA (reference sequence). CDR3 in amino acids: CSANAWDTEAFF. CDR3 in DNA: TGCAGTGCCAATGCATGGGACACTGAAGCTTTCTTT.

The chain links TRBV3-1 to TRBJ1-6, with D hard to call. CDR3 size: 17 residues. The V gene's germline CDR1 is LGHDT and CDR2 YNNKEL (reference sequence). Trimming shortened V by 0 bases and J by 7 bases, and 16 bases separated the two germline ends. CDR3 DNA: TGTGCCAGCAGCCAAGAAGGGTTCTCGGCGGGGAATTCACCCCTCCACTTT. Its protein is CASSQEGFSAGNSPLHF. The full variable domain, in which reference TRBV3-1 and TRBJ1-6 provide the parts outside the CDR3, is DTAVSQTPKYLVTQMGNDKSIKCEQNLGHDTMYWYKQDSKKFLKIMFSYNNKELIINETVPNRFSPKSPDKAHLNLHINSLELGDSAVYFCASSQEGFSAGNSPLHFGNGTRLTVT.

This clonotype was found many times. The chain carries TRBV2 and TRBJ1-2; D is uncertain. The CDR3 contains 10 residues. V lost 5 bases and J 7 bases, leaving 5 bases between the germline ends. Germline V gene lookup returns CDR1 SNHLY and CDR2 FYNNEI. DNA for the CDR3: TGTGCCAGCAGTCAGATTGGCTACACCTTC. Translating it yields CASSQIGYTF. Together with reference TRBV2 and TRBJ1-2, the CDR3 gives the full variable domain: EPEVTQTPSHQVTQMGQEVILRCVPISNHLYFYWYRQILGQKVEFLVSFYNNEISEKSEIFDDQFSVERPDGSNFTLKIRSTKLEDSAMYFCASSQIGYTFGSGTRLTVV.

In its sample, this clonotype was seen many times. The J gene is TRBJ2-7, the V gene TRBV7-2, with 11 bases fitting TRBD2. This CDR3 contains 15 residues. Trimming took 5 bases from V and 4 from J; bases not matched to a gene: 7. Per germline, CDR1 SGHTA and CDR2 FQGNSA. CDR3: CASSRGTSGRYEQYF. The CDR3 region has the DNA TGTGCCAGCAGCCGGGGGACTAGCGGCCGGTACGAGCAGTACTTC.

V gene TRBV11-2 combines with J gene TRBJ1-4; unclear D gene. The CDR3 length is 14 residues. V gave up 5 bases and J gave up 5 bases, with 12 bases separating them. Germline V CDR1 and CDR2: SGHAT, FQNNGV. CDR3 loop: CASSRARGNEKLFF. CDR3 nucleotides: TGTGCCAGCAGCCGAGCACGCGGGAATGAAAAACTGTTTTTT.

The chain uses TRBV2 and TRBJ2-7, with TRBD2 matching over 11 bases. The junction had 6 bases not matched to a gene; V was cut back by 2 bases and J by 6 bases. This CDR3 spans 15 amino acids. Looked up from germline, CDR1 is SNHLY and CDR2 is FYNNEI. CDR3 region: CASSELAGGSSEQYF. The CDR3 nucleotides are TGTGCCAGCAGTGAACTAGCGGGGGGATCGTCCGAGCAGTACTTC.

The table lists this clonotype with many counts. This chain uses TRBV20-1 with TRBJ1-2, with a tentative D call TRBD1 (5 bases). Trimming took 0 bases from V and 4 from J, leaving 12 bases between them. Germline CDR1 DFQATT, CDR2 SNEGSKA (reference sequence). The CDR3 is 14 residues long. The DNA for the CDR3 is TGCAGTGCTAGAGATGTCAGGGTTAGCTATGGCTACACCTTC. Translated: CSARDVRVSYGYTF.

This clonotype appeared many times. This chain's CDR3 is CAISEPGQGVEAFF. The CDR3 DNA is TGTGCCATCAGTGAGCCAGGTCAGGGGGTTGAAGCTTTCTTT. The chain joins TRBV10-3 to TRBJ1-1, with 7 nucleotides matching TRBD1. The CDR3 runs 14 residues. J lost 7 bases, V lost 2 bases, and 7 bases had no gene match. Germline V CDR1 and CDR2: ENHRY, SYGVKD.

The chain links TRBV27 to TRBJ2-7; tentatively, D is TRBD1 (6 bases). Per the germline V gene, CDR1 is MNHEY and CDR2 is SMNVEV (reference sequence). V lost 8 bases, J lost 5 bases, and 19 bases lay in between. This CDR3 has 14 residues. The CDR3 loop reads CASGLTGPPNEQYF. The CDR3 coding sequence is TGTGCCAGCGGGTTGACAGGACCTCCGAACGAGCAGTACTTC.

This clonotype has a handful of counts. Here the CDR3 DNA reads TGCGCCAGCAGGCTGGGACTCTCCTACGAGCAGTACTTC. Protein product: CASRLGLSYEQYF. V and J are TRBV5-1 and TRBJ2-7; D perhaps matches TRBD2 (6 bases). CDR3 size: 13 residues. V was cut by 5 bases and J by 0 bases, with 9 bases left in between. Germline assignment: CDR1 SGHRS and CDR2 YFSETQ. Looking up the rest from reference TRBV5-1 and TRBJ2-7 gives the full variable domain: KAGVTQTPRYLIKTRGQQVTLSCSPISGHRSVSWYQQTPGQGLQFLFEYFSETQRNKGNFPGRFSGRQFSNSRSEMNVSTLELGDSALYLCASRLGLSYEQYFGPGTRLTVT.

This clonotype was seen ten or more times. The gene calls are TRBV18 and TRBJ2-7, with TRBD2 matching over 7 bases. Trimming took 4 bases from V and 3 from J; bases not matched to a gene: 6. The CDR3 contains 14 residues. The germline V gene has CDR1 KGHSH and CDR2 LQKENI. The CDR3 reads CASSLVGGGYEQYF. CDR3 DNA sequence: TGTGCCAGCTCACTCGTTGGGGGGGGCTACGAGCAGTACTTC.

The rearrangement joins TRBV7-9 to TRBJ1-1; 9 nucleotides line up with TRBD1. This CDR3 region has 14 residues. Trimming at V came to 6 bases and at J to 6 bases, leaving 8 bases not matched to a gene. Germline V gene sequence: CDR1 SEHNR, CDR2 FQNEAQ (reference sequence). The CDR3 spells CASRLGQGIPEAFF. The CDR3 DNA sequence: TGTGCCAGCAGACTCGGACAGGGGATCCCTGAAGCTTTCTTT.